Here is one T cell receptor (beta chain) with its context. This entry is derived from a study of blood T cells in healthy people across ages. The second PCR ran about 6 to 12 cycles with a sample-barcoded 5' primer and J-beta primers. In TCRdb, the 5' RACE reads were re-called with MiXCR into one record per CDR3 protein. The sample holds a few hundred thousand distinct CDR3 sequences; about 26% are singletons and the top ten take approximately 3.6%. The junction had 3 bases not matched to a gene; V was cut back by 9 bases and J by 0 bases. Germline CDR1 LNHNV, CDR2 YYDKDF (reference sequence). The CDR3 is 14 residues long. Extractions gave at least 5 micrograms of total RNA per sample. This sample also belongs to another study, concerning T cells of mothers and their children. That study reports: Donors comprised three healthy Caucasian mothers plus their six children. M1S, a second-PCR primer, added sample barcodes and 2-4 random nucleotides. Thymic selection, a shaping force on TCR recombination output, acts similarly in related and unrelated pairs.

Sequencing was done on a sample of blood. This rearrangement joins TRBV15 to TRBJ2-2, with 8 bases fitting TRBD1. The source of this sequence is a boy between 2 and 10 years old in good health. The CDR3 spells CATQQGANTGELFF. CDR3 bases: TGTGCCACTCAACAGGGGGCGAACACCGGGGAGCTGTTTTTT.